Listed here are 26 T cell receptor beta chains from one sample, sequenced in a study of shared clonotypes between healthy human individuals. The method was immunoSEQ multiplex PCR; TCRdb's version includes in-frame clones alone and lacks a portion of them. The sample lists 2 million to 2.5 million clones, approximately 93% occurring once. Input material: naive CD4+ T cells from PBMCs. Stated subset: CD45RA+ positively selected. The origin of the receptors is a man aged 18 to 30 in good health. Some clones in this sample may be carry-over from other donors' samples.

V gene TRBV18 combines with J gene TRBJ1-2; 7 positions match TRBD1. The germline V gene encodes CDR1 KGHSH and CDR2 LQKENI. With 3 bases clipped from V and 4 bases from J, the junction kept 14 bases outside the gene matches. The CDR3 is 17 amino acids. The CDR3 DNA sequence: TGTGCCAGCTCACCCGAGACAGGGTTATTCACCGTCTATGGCTACACCTTC. This translates into CASSPETGLFTVYGYTF.

This chain uses TRBV5-1 with TRBJ2-7, with 7 bases aligning to TRBD1. The CDR3 consists of 13 residues. Germline lookup yields CDR1 SGHRS and CDR2 YFSETQ. Unmatched junction bases numbered 5, after V lost 4 bases and J lost 4 bases. The CDR3 loop reads CASSATGTYEQYF. The CDR3 nucleotides are TGCGCCAGCAGCGCGACAGGGACGTACGAGCAGTACTTC.

The chain couples TRBV6-1 to TRBJ2-2, with TRBD2 identical over 10 bases. The CDR3 is 13 amino acids. V dropped 10 bases and J dropped 4; count of bases not matched to a gene: 3. The germline V gene has CDR1 MNHNS and CDR2 SASEGT. The CDR3 DNA follows: TGTGCCACTAAGCGGGGGGGCACCGGGGAGCTGTTTTTT. Translation gives CATKRGGTGELFF.

About this clone: The same CDR3 also results from other DNA sequences found in this sample. The CDR3 DNA follows: TGTGCCAGCAGCGTCGACTTATACACCGGGGAGCTGTTTTTT. It codes for CASSVDLYTGELFF. V gene TRBV9 combines with J gene TRBJ2-2; D unclear. The CDR3 has 14 residues. Germline assignment: CDR1 SGDLS and CDR2 YYNGEE. Between the trimmed V and J ends, which lost 2 bases and 3 bases, there was a span of 8 bases. The complete variable domain, with remaining parts taken from reference TRBV9 and TRBJ2-2, reads DSGVTQTPKHLITATGQRVTLRCSPRSGDLSVYWYQQSLDQGLQFLIQYYNGEERAKGNILERFSAQQFPDLHSELNLSSLELGDSALYFCASSVDLYTGELFFGEGSRLTVL.

DNA of the CDR3: TGTGCCAGCAGCTTAGTTCGGGGTCTCACTGAAGCTTTCTTT. Amino acids: CASSLVRGLTEAFF. This chain uses TRBV7-9 with TRBJ1-1; D is uncertain. CDR1 and CDR2 (germline): SEHNR, FQNEAQ (reference sequence). The CDR3 totals 14 residues. V was trimmed by 1 base and J by 4 bases, leaving 10 bases between them.

CDR3 sequence: CAISGGRGYEQYF. The DNA for the CDR3 is TGTGCCATCAGTGGCGGGAGAGGGTACGAGCAGTACTTC. The chain recombines TRBV10-3 with TRBJ2-7, with 7 bases lining up with TRBD2. Losses at the gene ends were 4 bases for V and 4 bases for J; bases not matched to a gene: 4. The CDR3 runs to 13 residues. Germline values: CDR1 ENHRY, CDR2 SYGVKD.

The chain carries TRBV10-3 and TRBJ2-3, with TRBD1 identical over 7 bases. This CDR3 contains 15 residues. The V gene's germline CDR1 is ENHRY and CDR2 SYGVKD. V gave up 6 bases and J gave up 0 bases; unmatched junction bases: 6. For the CDR3, the DNA is TGTGCCATCAGCAAGACAGGGCCAAGCACAGATACGCAGTATTTT. This codes for CAISKTGPSTDTQYF.

This chain joins TRBV6-5 and TRBJ2-1, with TRBD1 as a possible D gene (5 bases). The V and J ends lost 5 bases and 8 bases respectively, with 13 bases between them. CDR1 and CDR2 from the germline V gene are MNHEY and SVGAGI. The CDR3 consists of 13 residues. The CDR3 sequence: CASSQQGIDEQFF. The CDR3 nucleotides read TGTGCCAGCAGTCAGCAGGGTATCGATGAGCAGTTCTTC.

The J gene is TRBJ2-7, the V gene TRBV10-1; possible D gene TRBD1, 6 bases. Trimming pared 3 bases from V and 0 bases from J, leaving 15 bases between. This CDR3 is built from 16 residues. The germline V gene encodes CDR1 WNHNN and CDR2 SYGVQD (reference sequence). CDR3 loop: CASSDSRQASSYEQYF. The CDR3 nucleotides are TGCGCCAGCAGTGACTCGAGACAGGCCAGCTCCTACGAGCAGTACTTC.

This clone was found a few times. The chain is built from TRBV15 and TRBJ1-5; D gene ambiguous. CDR3 length: 13 residues. In germline, CDR1 is LNHNV, CDR2 YYDKDF (reference sequence). Trimming cost V 3 bases and J 5 bases, with 8 bases left between them. CDR3 sequence: CATSSYRDQPQHF. Here the CDR3 DNA reads TGTGCCACCAGCAGTTACAGAGATCAGCCCCAGCATTTT.

The J gene is TRBJ2-3, the V gene TRBV9; TRBD1 matches at 7 bases. V was pared by 4 bases and J by 1 base, with 6 bases of the junction left unmatched. Germline-derived CDR1 and CDR2 are SGDLS and YYNGEE. The CDR3 extends over 15 amino acids. The CDR3 bases are TGTGCCAGCAGCTCGGGACAGACAGGCACAGATACGCAGTATTTT. This codes for CASSSGQTGTDTQYF.

The rearrangement joins TRBV7-2 to TRBJ2-3; 7 positions match TRBD1. V gave up 5 bases and J gave up 1 base; unmatched junction bases: 6. The CDR3 spans 15 residues. CDR1 SGHTA and CDR2 FQGNSA come from the germline V gene. CDR3 protein: CASSLNQGGTDTQYF. CDR3 in DNA: TGTGCCAGCAGCCTCAACCAGGGGGGCACAGATACGCAGTATTTT.

A word on this clone: The same CDR3 also results from other DNA sequences found in this sample. This rearrangement joins TRBV7-3 to TRBJ2-2; possible D gene TRBD1, 5 bases. Trimming took 2 bases from V and 2 from J, leaving 6 bases between them. Germline assignment: CDR1 SGHTA and CDR2 FQGTGA. This CDR3 comprises 14 residues. The CDR3 region is CASSLQGNTGELFF. CDR3 in DNA: TGTGCCAGCAGCTTACAGGGAAACACCGGGGAGCTGTTTTTT.

This clone was recorded only once. The chain links TRBV18 to TRBJ1-3; TRBD1 aligns across 10 bases. The CDR3 consists of 15 residues. The germline CDR1 and CDR2 sequences are KGHSH and LQKENI. Trimming at V came to 6 bases and at J to 2 bases, leaving 4 bases not matched to a gene. The CDR3 DNA sequence: TGTGCCAGCTCGGGGACAGGGGACGCTGGAAACACCATATATTTT. Residues: CASSGTGDAGNTIYF.

Remarks on this clone: At one of its ends the junction is not consistent with the germline gene, which may arise from a read error. This chain connects TRBV19 to TRBJ2-1, with 11 bases aligning to TRBD1. The length of the CDR3 is 14 residues. Germline CDR1 is LNHDA and CDR2 is SQIVND (reference sequence). CDR3 in DNA: TGTGCCAGTAGCGGCTTGGGACAGGGGGACCCGCGCCTCTTC. Translating it yields CASSGLGQGDPRLF.

The chain is built from TRBV18 and TRBJ2-6; possible D gene TRBD1, 5 bases. The CDR3 spans 17 residues. The V end lost 5 bases, the J end lost 2 bases, and 16 bases lay between the germline ends. Germline CDR1 and CDR2: KGHSH and LQKENI. In DNA form, the CDR3 reads TGTGCCAGCTCAGAACCCAAAAGGGGCCCTGGGGCCAACGTCCTGACTTTC. Translating it yields CASSEPKRGPGANVLTF.

This rearrangement joins TRBV6-5 to TRBJ2-2, with 7 bases lining up with TRBD1. J was trimmed by 6 bases and V by 5 bases; bases with no gene match: 9. Germline CDR1 and CDR2: MNHEY and SVGAGI. The CDR3 is made up of 15 amino acids. The chain's CDR3 is CASSLTGQLAGELFF. DNA for the CDR3: TGTGCCAGCAGTCTTACGGGACAGCTTGCCGGGGAGCTGTTTTTT.

J is TRBJ2-2 and V is TRBV12-5; 10 bases match TRBD2. The CDR3 consists of 16 residues. V was pared by 0 bases and J by 4 bases, with 2 bases of the junction left unmatched. Germline V gene lookup returns CDR1 LGHNT and CDR2 FRNRAP. This CDR3 is CASGLVLAGATGELFF. CDR3 nucleotides: TGTGCTAGTGGTTTGGTCCTAGCGGGAGCCACCGGGGAGCTGTTTTTT.

V is TRBV7-2 and J is TRBJ2-5; unclear D gene. The CDR3 runs to 13 residues. The germline V gene has CDR1 SGHTA and CDR2 FQGNSA. The V end lost 5 bases, the J end lost 5 bases, and 12 bases lay between the germline ends. DNA of the CDR3: TGTGCCAGCAGCGGAAGCCGTGTGGAGACCCAGTACTTC. Translation gives CASSGSRVETQYF.

This clone was detected once. The J gene is TRBJ2-1, the V gene TRBV7-3, with TRBD2 identical over 11 bases. Germline V lookup: CDR1 SGHTA, CDR2 FQGTGA. V lost 1 base, J lost 9 bases, and 8 bases stayed unmatched. The CDR3 contains 16 residues. CDR3 loop: CASSLRGLAGGGEQFF. The CDR3 region has the DNA TGTGCCAGCAGCTTAAGGGGGCTAGCGGGAGGAGGTGAGCAGTTCTTC.

This chain links TRBV18 with TRBJ2-7; D may be TRBD2 (6 bases). V was pared by 0 bases and J by 11 bases, with 11 bases between. There are 12 residues in the CDR3. The germline CDR1 and CDR2 sequences are KGHSH and LQKENI. CDR3 amino acids: CASSPPSGVKYF. The CDR3 DNA reads as TGTGCCAGCTCACCACCATCGGGGGTGAAGTACTTC.

Comment on this clone: Other nucleotide sequences from this sample produce the same CDR3. The chain recombines TRBV11-2 with TRBJ1-4; possible D gene TRBD1, 6 bases. The germline V and J ends were trimmed by 5 bases and 7 bases, with 8 bases remaining between them. The CDR3 consists of 12 residues. Germline V gives CDR1 SGHAT, CDR2 FQNNGV. The CDR3 sequence is CASSPRGEKLFF. The CDR3 DNA sequence: TGTGCCAGCAGCCCCAGGGGTGAAAAACTGTTTTTT. The variable domain in full, completed from reference TRBV11-2 and TRBJ1-4, reads EAGVAQSPRYKIIEKRQSVAFWCNPISGHATLYWYQQILGQGPKLLIQFQNNGVVDDSQLPKDRFSAERLKGVDSTLKIQPAKLEDSAVYLCASSPRGEKLFFGSGTQLSVL.

This rearrangement joins TRBV28 to TRBJ2-1, with a tentative D call TRBD2 (7 bases). The germline V gene encodes CDR1 MDHEN and CDR2 SYDVKM. The CDR3 is 16 residues long. The ends were cut back, 7 bases at V and 0 bases at J, with 16 bases in the middle. The CDR3 nucleotides are TGTGCCAGCACTCTATGGGGAGGGGGCTCCTACAATGAGCAGTTCTTC. Protein product: CASTLWGGGSYNEQFF.

This chain links TRBV9 with TRBJ2-5, with no clear D. Trimming took off 0 bases at V and 1 base at J, with 13 bases between the two ends. The CDR3 extends over 16 amino acids. The germline V gene has CDR1 SGDLS and CDR2 YYNGEE. The CDR3 region has the DNA TGTGCCAGCAGCGTAGGGGCCCTCCCGCCCCAAGAGACCCAGTACTTC. Translated, it gives CASSVGALPPQETQYF.

The genes are TRBV18 and TRBJ1-2; the D is unclear. V lost 5 bases to trimming and J lost 6 bases, with 19 bases between them. Germline lookup yields CDR1 KGHSH and CDR2 LQKENI. The CDR3 runs to 15 residues. CDR3 DNA sequence: TGTGCCAGCTCAACCAAGATAATCCCTGGGGATGGCTACACCTTC. Protein sequence: CASSTKIIPGDGYTF.

The chain has TRBV9 and TRBJ2-7; tentatively, D is TRBD2 (6 bases). Germline-derived CDR1 and CDR2 are SGDLS and YYNGEE. Trimming cost V 4 bases and J 0 bases, with 11 bases left between them. CDR3 length: 14 amino acids. CDR3 DNA sequence: TGTGCCAGCAGCTCCGGGACTCTCTCCTACGAGCAGTACTTC. Amino acid sequence: CASSSGTLSYEQYF. Together with reference TRBV9 and TRBJ2-7, the CDR3 gives the full variable domain: DSGVTQTPKHLITATGQRVTLRCSPRSGDLSVYWYQQSLDQGLQFLIQYYNGEERAKGNILERFSAQQFPDLHSELNLSSLELGDSALYFCASSSGTLSYEQYFGPGTRLTVT.